The table lists the clone carrying this TCR beta chain with many counts. These data originate in a study of T-cell reconstitution after alpha-beta-depleted transplantation in children. The CDR3 consists of 12 residues. Germline V gene lookup returns CDR1 SQVTM and CDR2 ANQGSEA. Trimming took off 5 bases at V and 0 bases at J, with 5 bases between the two ends. It was with unique molecular identifiers that the TCRbeta library was prepared. TCRdb used MiXCR to reprocess the PCR reads, holding one entry per CDR3 protein. The sample has more than 150,000 distinct CDR3 sequences; less than 8% are singletons.

The input for sequencing was PBMCs from the stem cell graft donor, taken from the stem cell graft. The clonotype comes from a human donor who donated a stem cell graft to a child with Wiskott-Aldrich syndrome. V is TRBV29-1 and J is TRBJ2-1; no definite D call. The CDR3 is CSVWDSYNEQFF. The CDR3 coding sequence is TGCAGCGTTTGGGACTCCTACAATGAGCAGTTCTTC.